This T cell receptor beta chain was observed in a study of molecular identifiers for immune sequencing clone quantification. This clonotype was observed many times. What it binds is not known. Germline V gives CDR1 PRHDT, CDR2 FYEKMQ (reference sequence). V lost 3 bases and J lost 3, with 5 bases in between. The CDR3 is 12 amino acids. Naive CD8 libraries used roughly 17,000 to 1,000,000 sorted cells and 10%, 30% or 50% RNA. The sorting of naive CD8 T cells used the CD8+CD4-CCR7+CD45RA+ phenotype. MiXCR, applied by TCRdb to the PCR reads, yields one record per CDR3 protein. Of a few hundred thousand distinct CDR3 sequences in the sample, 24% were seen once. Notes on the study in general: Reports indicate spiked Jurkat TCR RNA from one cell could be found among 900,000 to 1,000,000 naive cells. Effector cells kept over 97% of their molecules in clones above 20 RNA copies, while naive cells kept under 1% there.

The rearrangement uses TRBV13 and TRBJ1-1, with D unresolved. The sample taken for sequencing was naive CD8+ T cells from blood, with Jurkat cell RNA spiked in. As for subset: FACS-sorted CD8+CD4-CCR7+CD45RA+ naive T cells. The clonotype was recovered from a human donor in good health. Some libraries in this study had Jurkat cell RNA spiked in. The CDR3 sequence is CASSLRDTEAFF. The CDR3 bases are TGTGCCAGCAGCTTGCGAGACACTGAAGCTTTCTTT.